Below, 29 T cell receptor beta chains from the same sample are listed, as sequenced in a study of cytomegalovirus exposure and HLA in healthy donors. PCR involved 60 Vbeta and 13 Jbeta primers. Profiling relied on immunoSEQ multiplex PCR, and the TCRdb table lists in-frame clones only, not all of them. The sample lists tens of thousands of clones; roughly 80% were seen once. Material: PBMCs. The receptors originated from a man in his forties or fifties in good health and CMV-seronegative.

This chain uses TRBV18 with TRBJ2-1; 8 nucleotides match TRBD2. This CDR3 is 17 amino acids long. Per the germline V gene, CDR1 is KGHSH and CDR2 is LQKENI. V shed 3 bases and J 0 bases; nucleotides not matched to a gene: 7. CDR3 coding DNA: TGTGCCAGCTCACCGATCACTAGCGGAAGCTCCTACAATGAGCAGTTCTTC. Its translation is CASSPITSGSSYNEQFF.

In its sample, this clone was seen once. J is TRBJ2-7 and V is TRBV28, with TRBD2 matching over 12 bases. CDR3 size: 16 residues. J was trimmed by 4 bases and V by 2 bases; bases with no gene match: 6. Germline V gives CDR1 MDHEN, CDR2 SYDVKM. The CDR3 spells CASSLETSGSKYEQYF. The CDR3, as DNA: TGTGCCAGCAGTTTAGAGACTAGCGGGAGTAAGTACGAGCAGTACTTC.

This clone occurred a few times. V and J are TRBV7-8 and TRBJ2-5, with TRBD2 identical over 9 bases. TRBJ2-7 matches the DNA end more closely, so the J call is doubtful. Germline CDR1 reads SGHVS; CDR2 reads FQNEAQ. The CDR3 loop spans 18 amino acids. CDR3 in amino acids: CASRPPGGRAEGDYEQYF. CDR3 bases: TGTGCCAGCAGACCACCCGGCGGGAGGGCCGAGGGTGACTACGAGCAGTACTTC.

The J gene is TRBJ2-4, the V gene TRBV7-2; D is perhaps TRBD2 (5 bases). The V gene's germline CDR1 is SGHTA and CDR2 FQGNSA. CDR3 length: 14 residues. V dropped 1 base and J dropped 7 bases, with 11 bases sitting between them. The CDR3 spells CASSLGRVSNIQYF. CDR3 in DNA: TGTGCCAGCAGCTTAGGGCGGGTCAGCAACATTCAGTACTTC. The full variable domain, completed using reference TRBV7-2 and TRBJ2-4, is GAGVSQSPSNKVTEKGKDVELRCDPISGHTALYWYRQSLGQGLEFLIYFQGNSAPDKSGLPSDRFSAERTGGSVSTLTIQRTQQEDSAVYLCASSLGRVSNIQYFGAGTRLSVL.

V and J are TRBV27 and TRBJ2-3; 11 bases are a match to TRBD2. Germline V CDR1 and CDR2: MNHEY, SMNVEV (reference sequence). V was clipped by 5 bases and J by 7 bases; unmatched bases: 14. CDR3 length: 17 amino acids. The CDR3 loop is CASSSLAGGNRINTQYF. CDR3 in DNA: TGTGCCAGCAGTAGCCTAGCGGGAGGTAACAGAATCAATACGCAGTATTTT.

V and J are TRBV29-1 and TRBJ2-1; unclear D gene. Germline values: CDR1 SQVTM, CDR2 ANQGSEA. Trimming pared 7 bases from V and 6 bases from J, leaving 13 bases between. The CDR3 consists of 12 residues. CDR3 loop: CSGIRNSNEQFF. In DNA form, the CDR3 reads TGCAGCGGGATCAGGAATAGCAATGAGCAGTTCTTC.

This chain joins TRBV28 and TRBJ2-7, with 8 nucleotides matching TRBD1. V lost 6 bases and J lost 3; bases outside the gene matches: 7. The CDR3 runs to 14 residues. Germline CDR1 reads MDHEN; CDR2 reads SYDVKM. CDR3: CASRSGGVGYEQYF. The CDR3 DNA reads TGTGCCAGCAGATCAGGGGGCGTCGGCTACGAGCAGTACTTC.

The genes are TRBV29-1 and TRBJ2-3; D ambiguous. Deletions cut 4 bases from V and 2 bases from J, with 13 bases between. CDR1 is SQVTM, CDR2 ANQGSEA, per germline. The CDR3 has 14 residues. The CDR3 DNA reads TGCAGCGTTGTGGCACCCCACACCACAGATACGCAGTATTTT. Encoded protein: CSVVAPHTTDTQYF.

This sequence joins TRBV30 and TRBJ1-2; possibly TRBD1 for D (6 bases). V was trimmed by 3 bases and J by 8 bases, leaving 10 bases between them. Germline V gene lookup returns CDR1 GTSNPN and CDR2 SVGIG (reference sequence). The CDR3 runs to 11 residues. CDR3 coding DNA: TGTGCCTGGAGGTCCAGGGGCGGCTACACCTTC. It specifies CAWRSRGGYTF.

The chain links TRBV21-1 to TRBJ1-1. TRBV21-1 is annotated as a pseudogene. The CDR3 loop spans 14 amino acids. Here the CDR3 DNA reads TGTGCCAGCAGCAAAGTGTGTAAGAACACTGAAGCTTTCTTT. Its protein is CASSKVCKNTEAFF.

J is TRBJ1-2 and V is TRBV28, with D perhaps matching TRBD1 (5 bases). V lost 7 bases to trimming and J lost 4 bases, with 22 bases between them. The CDR3 contains 16 residues. The germline gives CDR1 MDHEN, CDR2 SYDVKM. In DNA form, the CDR3 reads TGTGCCAGCACCCTCGGGGAGGGACGGGAAAGCTATGGCTACACCTTC. It yields the protein CASTLGEGRESYGYTF.

V is TRBV29-1 and J is TRBJ2-5; 9 nucleotides align to TRBD1. J lost 6 bases, V lost 7 bases, and 12 bases had no gene match. CDR1 is SQVTM, CDR2 ANQGSEA, per germline. This CDR3 has 14 amino acids. CDR3 coding DNA: TGCAGCGCCCAAGGGGGACAGGGTTCGCAGACCCAGTACTTC. As protein: CSAQGGQGSQTQYF.

The rearrangement joins TRBV28 to TRBJ1-1; 9 bases are a match to TRBD1. This CDR3 has 13 residues. V was clipped by 4 bases and J by 9 bases; unmatched bases: 6. Germline V gene lookup returns CDR1 MDHEN and CDR2 SYDVKM. The CDR3 bases are TGTGCCAGCAGTTCCACAGGGGGCATTAAAGCTTTCTTT. Translating gives CASSSTGGIKAFF.

In its sample, this clone was seen once. The chain links TRBV19 to TRBJ1-4; tentatively, D is TRBD1 (6 bases). The ends were cut back, 7 bases at V and 7 bases at J, with 16 bases in the middle. The CDR3 is 14 residues long. Germline V gene lookup returns CDR1 LNHDA and CDR2 SQIVND (reference sequence). This CDR3 reads CASKIQGGGEKLFF. The DNA for the CDR3 is TGTGCCAGTAAAATACAGGGTGGTGGTGAAAAACTGTTTTTT.

The chain is built from TRBV27 and TRBJ2-7; 11 bases are a match to TRBD2. CDR1 and CDR2 (germline): MNHEY, SMNVEV (reference sequence). The CDR3 loop spans 15 amino acids. Trimming took 4 bases from V and 2 from J; bases not matched to a gene: 4. Here the CDR3 reads CASSSRLAGPYEQYF. In nucleotides, the CDR3 is TGTGCCAGCAGTTCGCGACTAGCGGGACCCTACGAGCAGTACTTC.

A note on this clone: Its ends do not fully match the called genes, so a read error is possible. V usage is TRBV7-7 and J usage is TRBJ2-1, with D perhaps TRBD2 (5 bases). The length of the CDR3 is 15 residues. Germline lookup yields CDR1 SSHAT and CDR2 FNYEAQ (reference sequence). The CDR3 region is CASSLVLVGVDEQFF. CDR3 DNA: TGTGCTAGCAGCTTAGTTCTGGTCGGGGTGGATGAGCAGTTCTTC. The variable domain in full, with the rest retrieved from reference TRBV7-7 and TRBJ2-1, is GAGVSQSPRYKVTKRGQDVTLRCDPISSHATLYWYQQALGQGPEFLTYFNYEAQPDKSGLPSDRFSAERPEGSISTLTIQRTEQRDSAMYRCASSLVLVGVDEQFFGPGTRLTVL.

The chain recombines TRBV7-9 with TRBJ2-7, with D unresolved. V dropped 5 bases and J dropped 4 bases, with 9 bases sitting between them. The length of the CDR3 is 12 residues. Germline CDR1 is SEHNR and CDR2 is FQNEAQ (reference sequence). CDR3 sequence reads: CASSLQTYEQYF. The CDR3 coding sequence is TGTGCCAGCAGCCTCCAGACATACGAGCAGTACTTC.

This sequence joins TRBV13 and TRBJ2-1; 12 nucleotides line up with TRBD1. This CDR3 contains 14 residues. V lost 7 bases to trimming and J lost 8 bases; unmatched junction nucleotides: 6. Germline lookup yields CDR1 PRHDT and CDR2 FYEKMQ (reference sequence). The CDR3 DNA follows: TGTGCCAGCACCGGGACAGGGGGCATAGATGAGCAGTTCTTC. Protein: CASTGTGGIDEQFF.

This clone appeared a few times. The rearrangement links TRBV27 to TRBJ1-5, with unresolved D. V lost 9 bases, J lost 5 bases, and 11 bases lay in between. CDR3 size: 12 residues. Germline V gene lookup returns CDR1 MNHEY and CDR2 SMNVEV (reference sequence). This chain's CDR3 is CASRTPDQPQHF. The CDR3 bases are TGTGCCAGTCGGACTCCTGATCAGCCCCAGCATTTT.

The chain couples TRBV6-6 to TRBJ2-7; D is possibly TRBD1 (7 bases). The germline V gene encodes CDR1 MNHNY and CDR2 SVGAGI (reference sequence). The CDR3 length is 14 residues. The V end lost 4 bases, the J end lost 4 bases, and 14 bases lay between the germline ends. CDR3 DNA: TGTGCCAGCAGTTTCCAGGGGGGAGAGTACGAGCAGTACTTC. Translation: CASSFQGGEYEQYF.

Note on this clone: Other DNA sequences from this sample encode an identical CDR3 as well. This rearrangement joins TRBV6-4 to TRBJ2-1; 9 bases map to TRBD2. V was pared by 0 bases and J by 4 bases, with 1 base of the junction left unmatched. This CDR3 region has 15 residues. Germline assignment: CDR1 MRHNA and CDR2 SNTAGT. The CDR3 region is CASSDSAGGYNEQFF. The CDR3 DNA is TGTGCCAGCAGTGACTCGGCGGGAGGGTACAATGAGCAGTTCTTC.

The chain has TRBV7-8 and TRBJ2-1, with D unclear. The CDR3 loop spans 15 amino acids. Germline CDR1 is SGHVS and CDR2 is FQNEAQ. V lost 1 base and J lost 3, with 10 bases in between. CDR3 amino acids: CASSLVASRYNEQFF. CDR3 bases: TGTGCCAGCAGCTTAGTAGCTAGTCGCTACAATGAGCAGTTCTTC.

The J gene is TRBJ2-3, the V gene TRBV11-3; 7 nucleotides agree with TRBD1. The CDR3 sequence is 17 residues long. V lost 5 bases and J lost 2; bases outside the gene matches: 13. The V gene's germline CDR1 is SGHNT and CDR2 YENEEA. This chain's CDR3 is CASSRGLGGRATDTQYF. The CDR3 nucleotides read TGTGCCAGCAGCCGTGGGTTAGGGGGCCGTGCCACAGATACGCAGTATTTT.

The CDR3 nucleotides read TGTGCCAGCAGTTTGATGGGACAGGCATCCCTCGGGGCCAACGTCCTGACTTTC. As protein: CASSLMGQASLGANVLTF. The chain combines TRBV9 with TRBJ2-6; 8 bases map to TRBD1. The CDR3 is 18 amino acids. Germline CDR1 reads SGDLS; CDR2 reads YYNGEE. Germline trimming cut 5 bases from V and 4 bases from J; bases unmatched to any gene: 14.

V usage is TRBV28 and J usage is TRBJ2-6, with D possibly matching TRBD1 (6 bases). Germline V gene sequence: CDR1 MDHEN, CDR2 SYDVKM. CDR3 size: 17 residues. V lost 5 bases and J lost 0, with 14 bases in between. CDR3 protein: CASSNSGQLSGANVLTF. The CDR3 DNA follows: TGTGCCAGCAGTAACTCTGGACAGCTCTCTGGGGCCAACGTCCTGACTTTC.

J is TRBJ2-5 and V is TRBV4-1; D possibly corresponds to TRBD2 (6 bases). This CDR3 is built from 16 residues. Germline V gives CDR1 MGHRA, CDR2 YSYEKL. The V and J ends lost 3 bases and 4 bases respectively, with 18 bases between them. This CDR3 is CASSHVTGALVETQYF. The DNA of the CDR3 is TGCGCCAGCAGCCATGTCACGGGAGCCCTGGTAGAGACCCAGTACTTC.

The chain couples TRBV13 to TRBJ2-7; 13 nucleotides line up with TRBD2. The V gene end was trimmed by 4 bases and the J gene end by 4 bases; junction bases not matched to a gene: 4. This CDR3 region has 15 residues. The germline V gene has CDR1 PRHDT and CDR2 FYEKMQ (reference sequence). The CDR3 DNA reads TGTGCCAGCAGCTGGCGGACTAGCGGGAGATACGAGCAGTACTTC. Translating it yields CASSWRTSGRYEQYF.

V is TRBV28 and J is TRBJ1-5; tentative D call: TRBD1 (5 bases). The germline V and J ends were trimmed by 5 bases and 4 bases, with 27 bases remaining between them. The CDR3 runs 19 residues. The germline V gene has CDR1 MDHEN and CDR2 SYDVKM. The CDR3 nucleotides are TGTGCCAGCAGTCCCTCATTCACACCGGGGACTAGGGTTAATCAGCCCCAGCATTTT. Its translation is CASSPSFTPGTRVNQPQHF.

The rearrangement uses TRBV18 and TRBJ2-5, with TRBD2 identical over 9 bases. V dropped 0 bases and J dropped 3; count of bases not matched to a gene: 14. The CDR3 loop spans 19 amino acids. Germline CDR1 reads KGHSH; CDR2 reads LQKENI. CDR3 bases: TGTGCCAGCTCACCACCCCCGCCCTTGCGTGGACTAGCGAAAGAGACCCAGTACTTC. This encodes CASSPPPPLRGLAKETQYF.